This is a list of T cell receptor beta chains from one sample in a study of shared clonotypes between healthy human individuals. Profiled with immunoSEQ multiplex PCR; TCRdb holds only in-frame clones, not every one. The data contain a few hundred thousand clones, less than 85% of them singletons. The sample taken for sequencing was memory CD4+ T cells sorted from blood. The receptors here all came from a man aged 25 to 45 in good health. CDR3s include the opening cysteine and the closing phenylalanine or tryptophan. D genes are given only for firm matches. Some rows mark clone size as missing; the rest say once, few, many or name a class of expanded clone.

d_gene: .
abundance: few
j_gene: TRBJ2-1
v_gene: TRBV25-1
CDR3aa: CASSDPTNSNEQFF
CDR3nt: TGTGCCAGCAGTGACCCGACTAACAGCAATGAGCAGTTCTTC

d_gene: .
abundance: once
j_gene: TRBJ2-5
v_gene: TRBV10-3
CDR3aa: CAISESGSEETQYF
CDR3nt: TGTGCCATCAGTGAGTCAGGTAGCGAGGAGACCCAGTACTTC

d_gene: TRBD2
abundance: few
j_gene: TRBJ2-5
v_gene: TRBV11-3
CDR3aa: CASSSAGAVETQYF
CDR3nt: TGTGCCAGCAGCTCTGCGGGAGCGGTAGAGACCCAGTACTTC

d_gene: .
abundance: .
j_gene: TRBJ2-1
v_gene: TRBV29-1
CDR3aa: CSVGGIHEQFF
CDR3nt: TGCAGCGTTGGAGGTATCCATGAGCAGTTCTTC

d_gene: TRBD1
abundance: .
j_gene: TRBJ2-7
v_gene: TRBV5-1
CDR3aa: CASSSTQGSSYEQYF
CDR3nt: TGCGCCAGCAGCTCGACACAGGGGAGTTCCTACGAGCAGTACTTC

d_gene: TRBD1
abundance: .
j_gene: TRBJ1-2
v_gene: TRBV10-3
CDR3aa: CAIRRDSNSYGYTF
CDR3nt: TGTGCCATCAGACGGGACAGCAACAGCTATGGCTACACCTTC

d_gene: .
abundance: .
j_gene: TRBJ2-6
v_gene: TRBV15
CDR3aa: CATSRVAGSGANVLTF
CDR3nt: TGTGCCACCAGCAGAGTGGCGGGGTCTGGGGCCAACGTCCTGACTTTC

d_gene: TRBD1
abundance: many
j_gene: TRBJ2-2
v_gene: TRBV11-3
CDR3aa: CASSSRQGSRGNTGELFF
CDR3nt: TGTGCCAGCAGTTCTAGACAGGGTTCAAGGGGGAACACCGGGGAGCTGTTTTTT

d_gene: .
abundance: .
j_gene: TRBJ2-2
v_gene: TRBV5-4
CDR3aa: CASSLEQGAGELFF
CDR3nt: TGTGCCAGCAGCTTGGAACAGGGTGCCGGGGAGCTGTTTTTT

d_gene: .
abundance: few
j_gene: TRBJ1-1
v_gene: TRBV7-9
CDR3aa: CASSGDGRQENTEAFF
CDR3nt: TGTGCCAGCAGCGGGGACGGGAGACAAGAGAACACTGAAGCTTTCTTT

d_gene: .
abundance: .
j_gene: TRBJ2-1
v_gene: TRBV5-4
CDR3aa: CASSHLSSDNEQFF
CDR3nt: TGTGCCAGCAGCCACTTATCTAGCGACAATGAGCAGTTCTTC

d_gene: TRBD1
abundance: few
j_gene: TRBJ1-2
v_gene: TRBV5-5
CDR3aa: CASSLAPGGSGGYTF
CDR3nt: TGTGCCAGCAGCTTGGCGCCAGGGGGGAGTGGTGGCTACACCTTC

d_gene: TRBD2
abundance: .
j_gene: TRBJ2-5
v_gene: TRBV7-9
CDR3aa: CASSLWREDGETQYF
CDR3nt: TGTGCCAGCAGCCTCTGGCGGGAGGACGGGGAGACCCAGTACTTC

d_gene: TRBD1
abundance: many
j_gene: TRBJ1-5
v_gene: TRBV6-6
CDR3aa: CASSPQDRGQPQHF
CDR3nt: TGTGCCAGCAGTCCCCAGGACAGGGGGCAGCCCCAGCATTTT

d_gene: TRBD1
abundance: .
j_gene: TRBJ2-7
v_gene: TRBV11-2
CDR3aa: CASSLYRGSYEQYF
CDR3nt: TGTGCCAGCAGCCTATACAGGGGCTCCTACGAGCAGTACTTC

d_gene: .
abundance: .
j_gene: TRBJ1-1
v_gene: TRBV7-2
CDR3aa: CASSLQNRRMNTEAFF
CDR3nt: TGTGCCAGCAGCCTCCAGAACAGACGCATGAACACTGAAGCTTTCTTT

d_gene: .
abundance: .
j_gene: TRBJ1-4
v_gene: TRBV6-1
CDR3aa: CASSPAVPTNEKLFF
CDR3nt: TGTGCCAGCAGTCCAGCGGTCCCAACTAATGAAAAACTGTTTTTT

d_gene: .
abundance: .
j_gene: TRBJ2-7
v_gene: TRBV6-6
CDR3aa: CASSLLGSRGEQYF
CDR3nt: TGTGCCAGCAGTTTGCTTGGGAGTAGAGGCGAGCAGTACTTC

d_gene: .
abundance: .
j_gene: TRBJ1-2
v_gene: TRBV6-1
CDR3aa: CASSVGLIYGYTF
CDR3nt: TGTGCCAGCAGTGTTGGGCTGATTTATGGCTACACCTTC

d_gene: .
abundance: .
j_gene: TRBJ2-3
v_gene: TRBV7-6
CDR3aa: CASSRVSDTQYF
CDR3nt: TGTGCCAGCAGCCGGGTCTCAGATACGCAGTATTTT

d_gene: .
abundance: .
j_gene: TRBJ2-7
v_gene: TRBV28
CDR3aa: CASSPPTGLSYEQYF
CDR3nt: TGTGCCAGCAGTCCCCCCACTGGACTTTCCTACGAGCAGTACTTC

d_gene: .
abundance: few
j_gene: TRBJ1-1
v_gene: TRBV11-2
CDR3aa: CASSLSPGGEAFF
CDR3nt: TGTGCCAGCAGCTTGTCCCCGGGAGGTGAAGCTTTCTTT

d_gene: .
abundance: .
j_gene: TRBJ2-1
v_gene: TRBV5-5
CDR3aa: CASSSGRIYNEQFF
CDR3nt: TGTGCCAGCAGCTCCGGACGGATATACAATGAGCAGTTCTTC

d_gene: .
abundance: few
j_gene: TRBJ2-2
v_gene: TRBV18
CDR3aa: CASSPPIGFLTGELFF
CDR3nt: TGTGCCAGCTCACCACCTATAGGGTTCCTCACCGGGGAGCTGTTTTTT

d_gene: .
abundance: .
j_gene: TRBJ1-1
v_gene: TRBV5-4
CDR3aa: CASSNNGGGNTEAFF
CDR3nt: TGTGCCAGCAGCAACAATGGAGGGGGGAACACTGAAGCTTTCTTT

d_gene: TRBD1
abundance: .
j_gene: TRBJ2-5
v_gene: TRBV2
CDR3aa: CASSERGHGWTQYF
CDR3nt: TGTGCCAGCAGTGAGAGGGGGCATGGTTGGACCCAGTACTTC

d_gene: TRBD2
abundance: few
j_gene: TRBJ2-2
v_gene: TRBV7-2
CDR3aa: CASSSAGTSAFANTGELFF
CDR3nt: TGTGCCAGCAGCTCAGCCGGGACTAGCGCGTTCGCGAACACCGGGGAGCTGTTTTTT

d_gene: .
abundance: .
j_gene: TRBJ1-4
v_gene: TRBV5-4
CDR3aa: CASSSQSTTNEKLFF
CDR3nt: TGTGCCAGCAGCTCCCAATCGACAACTAATGAAAAACTGTTTTTT

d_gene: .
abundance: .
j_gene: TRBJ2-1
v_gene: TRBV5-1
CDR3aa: CASSLEGLGSRNEQFF
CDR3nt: TGCGCCAGCAGCCTGGAGGGGTTGGGGTCTCGCAATGAGCAGTTCTTC

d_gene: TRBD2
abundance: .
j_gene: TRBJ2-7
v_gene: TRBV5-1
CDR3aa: CASSWGGHYEQYF
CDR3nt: TGCGCCAGCAGCTGGGGAGGGCACTACGAGCAGTACTTC

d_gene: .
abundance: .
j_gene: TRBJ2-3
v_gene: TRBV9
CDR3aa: CASSAIGADTQYF
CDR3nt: TGTGCCAGCAGCGCGATAGGGGCAGATACGCAGTATTTT

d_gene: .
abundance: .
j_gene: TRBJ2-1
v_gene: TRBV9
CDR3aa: CASSPRWGMGNNEQFF
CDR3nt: TGTGCCAGCAGCCCCAGGTGGGGAATGGGCAACAATGAGCAGTTCTTC

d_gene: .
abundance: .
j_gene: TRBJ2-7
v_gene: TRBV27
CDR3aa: CASSPTGTISYEQYF
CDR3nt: TGTGCCAGCAGTCCGACCGGGACAATCTCCTACGAGCAGTACTTC

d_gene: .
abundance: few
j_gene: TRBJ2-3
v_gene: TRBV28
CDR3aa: CASSTQANTQYF
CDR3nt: TGTGCCAGCAGCACTCAAGCCAATACGCAGTATTTT

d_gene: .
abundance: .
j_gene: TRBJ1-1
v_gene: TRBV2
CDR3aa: CASSDLGTEAFF
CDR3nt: TGTGCCAGCAGTGACTTAGGCACTGAAGCTTTCTTT